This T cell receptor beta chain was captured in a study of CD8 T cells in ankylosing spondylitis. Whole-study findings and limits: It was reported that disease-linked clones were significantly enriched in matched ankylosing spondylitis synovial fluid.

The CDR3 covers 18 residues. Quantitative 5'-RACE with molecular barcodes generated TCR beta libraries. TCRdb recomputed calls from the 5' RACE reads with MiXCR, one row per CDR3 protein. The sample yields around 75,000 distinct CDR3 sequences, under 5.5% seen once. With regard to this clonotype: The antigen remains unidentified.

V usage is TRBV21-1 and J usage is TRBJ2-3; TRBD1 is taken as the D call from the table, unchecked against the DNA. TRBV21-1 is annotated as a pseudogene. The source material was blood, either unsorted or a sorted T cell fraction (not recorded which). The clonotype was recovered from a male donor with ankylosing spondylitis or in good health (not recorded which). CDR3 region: CQQQAGPAGGASTDTQYF. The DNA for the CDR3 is TGCCAGCAGCAAGCGGGTCCAGCGGGCGGAGCTAGCACAGATACGCAGTATTTT.